The next 20 T cell receptor beta chains were all read from a single sample in a study of spatial heterogeneity in lung cancer. One entry per CDR3 protein, called by TCRdb with MiXCR from the 5' RACE reads. The sample contains 55,000 to 75,000 distinct CDR3 sequences, 8.4% of which appear only once. Specified time point: sample taken at primary tumor resection. The authors sequenced whole RNA from tumor, nontumor lung or frozen PBMC without sorting. The sample in question was PBMCs, obtained at surgery. These TCRs come from a female donor with early-stage non-small cell lung cancer.

The chain links TRBV20-1 to TRBJ1-5, with no clear D. The CDR3 loop spans 15 amino acids. Germline V lookup: CDR1 DFQATT, CDR2 SNEGSKA (reference sequence). Trimming took 6 bases from V and 3 from J, leaving 18 bases between them. The DNA for the CDR3 is TGCAGTGCCCCACTCGACCCCGAGAACAATCAGCCCCAGCATTTT. This sequence encodes CSAPLDPENNQPQHF.

This clonotype was seen repeatedly, ten times or more. This chain links TRBV7-9 with TRBJ2-1, with 11 nucleotides matching TRBD2. The CDR3 runs to 17 residues. Per the germline V gene, CDR1 is SEHNR and CDR2 is FQNEAQ (reference sequence). Losses at the gene ends were 5 bases for V and 3 bases for J; bases not matched to a gene: 9. CDR3 region: CASSRVTSGNHYNEQFF. CDR3 sequence (DNA): TGTGCCAGCAGCCGGGTGACTAGCGGGAACCACTACAATGAGCAGTTCTTC.

This clonotype was recorded a few times. The rearrangement joins TRBV12-5 to TRBJ2-5; weak D call: TRBD1 (5 bases). The V end lost 1 base, the J end lost 5 bases, and 8 bases lay between the germline ends. The CDR3 runs to 13 residues. Per the germline V gene, CDR1 is LGHNT and CDR2 is FRNRAP. CDR3 in amino acids: CASGLGGGETQYF. The CDR3, as DNA: TGTGCTAGTGGTTTGGGGGGCGGCGAGACCCAGTACTTC.

In this sample, this clonotype turned up many times. The rearrangement uses TRBV5-1 and TRBJ2-5, with 9 bases lining up with TRBD1. This CDR3 is 16 amino acids long. V shed 1 base, J shed 3 bases, and the junction held 7 bases outside the gene matches. CDR1 and CDR2 from the germline V gene are SGHRS and YFSETQ. CDR3 sequence: CASSLFGTGREETQYF. The CDR3 DNA is TGCGCCAGCAGCTTGTTTGGGACAGGGAGAGAAGAGACCCAGTACTTC. Full variable domain (remainder filled in from reference TRBV5-1 and TRBJ2-5): KAGVTQTPRYLIKTRGQQVTLSCSPISGHRSVSWYQQTPGQGLQFLFEYFSETQRNKGNFPGRFSGRQFSNSRSEMNVSTLELGDSALYLCASSLFGTGREETQYFGPGTRLLVL.

The sample holds a few counts of this clonotype. V and J are TRBV12-3 or TRBV12-4 and TRBJ2-1; no clear D gene. This CDR3 is 13 amino acids long. Trimming took 5 bases from V and 7 from J, leaving 12 bases between them. The CDR3: CASSPPESNEQFF. For the CDR3, the DNA is TGTGCCAGCAGTCCGCCAGAAAGTAATGAGCAGTTCTTC.

The V and J genes are TRBV29-1 and TRBJ1-2; a weak D match, TRBD1 (6 bases). The CDR3 is 16 amino acids. In germline, CDR1 is SQVTM, CDR2 ANQGSEA. V gave up 3 bases and J gave up 2 bases, with 19 bases separating them. The CDR3 coding sequence is TGCAGCGTTGACGAGTGGGGGGCGATGTCAAACTATGGCTACACCTTC. Translated: CSVDEWGAMSNYGYTF.

This clonotype occurred many times. This chain connects TRBV6-2 or TRBV6-3 to TRBJ2-1; TRBD1 matches at 8 bases. Trimming removed 5 bases from V and 6 bases from J; junction bases left unmatched: 6. The CDR3 sequence is 14 residues long. Germline V gene sequence: CDR1 MNHEY, CDR2 SVGEGT. This CDR3 is CASSVGQDFNEQFF. In nucleotides, the CDR3 is TGTGCCAGCAGTGTGGGACAGGACTTCAATGAGCAGTTCTTC.

This rearrangement joins TRBV2 to TRBJ2-1, with TRBD2 identical over 13 bases. Germline-derived CDR1 and CDR2 are SNHLY and FYNNEI. Germline trimming cut 4 bases from V and 0 bases from J; bases unmatched to any gene: 9. The CDR3 extends over 19 amino acids. The CDR3 here is CASSGEGLAGSSSYNEQFF. The CDR3 DNA is TGTGCCAGCAGTGGGGAGGGACTAGCGGGGTCGAGCTCCTACAATGAGCAGTTCTTC.

This clonotype was found many times. The V and J genes are TRBV20-1 and TRBJ1-1; perhaps TRBD1 as D (5 bases). This CDR3 has 14 amino acids. CDR1 and CDR2 from the germline V gene are DFQATT and SNEGSKA (reference sequence). Trimming left V 3 bases short and J 6 bases short, with 17 bases between. The CDR3 region is CSASPILGVSEAFF. DNA for the CDR3: TGCAGTGCTAGCCCAATTCTAGGGGTATCTGAAGCTTTCTTT.

The chain couples TRBV20-1 to TRBJ1-5; no clear D. V was pared by 0 bases and J by 0 bases, with 6 bases between. The CDR3 has 14 residues. Looked up from germline, CDR1 is DFQATT and CDR2 is SNEGSKA (reference sequence). CDR3 DNA sequence: TGCAGTGCTAGAGACGAGGATAGCAATCAGCCCCAGCATTTT. This sequence encodes CSARDEDSNQPQHF.

This clonotype was counted between two and nine times. This chain joins TRBV5-1 and TRBJ2-1; D could derive from TRBD1 or TRBD2 (6 bases each). This CDR3 comprises 15 residues. Germline CDR1 reads SGHRS; CDR2 reads YFSETQ. The V end was cut by 3 bases, the J end by 1 base, with 11 bases between. Here the CDR3 reads CASSSGGGSYNEQFF. In nucleotides, the CDR3 is TGCGCCAGCAGCTCAGGAGGGGGGTCCTACAATGAGCAGTTCTTC.

In its sample, this clonotype was seen a few times. The V call is TRBV7-2, the J call TRBJ1-2; D unclear. CDR3 length: 14 amino acids. Germline values: CDR1 SGHTA, CDR2 FQGNSA. V was trimmed by 2 bases and J by 4 bases, leaving 11 bases between them. This CDR3 is CASSLPRGSYGYTF. For the CDR3, the DNA is TGTGCCAGCAGCTTACCTCGTGGTTCCTATGGCTACACCTTC.

This clonotype was detected only a few times. The CDR3 reads CASSLVGDNSPLHF. CDR3 coding DNA: TGTGCCAGCAGCCTTGTCGGGGACAATTCACCCCTCCACTTT. The chain employs TRBV3-1 and TRBJ1-6, with D tentatively TRBD1 (5 bases). Germline V lookup: CDR1 LGHDT, CDR2 YNNKEL (reference sequence). This CDR3 contains 14 residues. V lost 4 bases and J lost 7, with 11 bases in between. Supplemented by reference TRBV3-1 and TRBJ1-6, the full variable domain reads DTAVSQTPKYLVTQMGNDKSIKCEQNLGHDTMYWYKQDSKKFLKIMFSYNNKELIINETVPNRFSPKSPDKAHLNLHINSLELGDSAVYFCASSLVGDNSPLHFGNGTRLTVT.

This clonotype showed up just a few times. This chain links TRBV5-5 with TRBJ2-1, with 9 bases fitting TRBD2. The trim removed 1 base at V and 9 bases at J, leaving 8 bases unmatched. This CDR3 region has 15 residues. Per the germline V gene, CDR1 is SGHKS and CDR2 is YYEKEE (reference sequence). DNA for the CDR3: TGTGCCAGCAGCTTGAGAGTAGCGGGAGATGGTGAGCAGTTCTTC. Protein sequence: CASSLRVAGDGEQFF. The full variable domain, its missing parts supplied by reference TRBV5-5 and TRBJ2-1, is DAGVTQSPTHLIKTRGQQVTLRCSPISGHKSVSWYQQVLGQGPQFIFQYYEKEERGRGNFPDRFSARQFPNYSSELNVNALLLGDSALYLCASSLRVAGDGEQFFGPGTRLTVL.

In this sample, this clonotype turned up many times. This chain links TRBV28 with TRBJ1-1, with D tentatively TRBD1 (6 bases). This CDR3 is built from 13 residues. Looked up from germline, CDR1 is MDHEN and CDR2 is SYDVKM. The V end was cut by 7 bases, the J end by 8 bases, with 17 bases between. Here the CDR3 reads CASIVRGFEEAFF. The CDR3 DNA reads as TGTGCCAGCATAGTCAGGGGTTTCGAAGAAGCTTTCTTT. The variable domain in full, with the rest retrieved from reference TRBV28 and TRBJ1-1, is DVKVTQSSRYLVKRTGEKVFLECVQDMDHENMFWYRQDPGLGLRLIYFSYDVKMKEKGDIPEGYSVSREKKERFSLILESASTNQTSMYLCASIVRGFEEAFFGQGTRLTVV.

This clonotype came up a few times. The rearrangement uses TRBV7-2 and TRBJ2-1; 13 bases are a match to TRBD2. Germline lookup yields CDR1 SGHTA and CDR2 FQGNSA. V lost 3 bases and J lost 5; bases outside the gene matches: 1. The CDR3 has 15 amino acids. CDR3 protein: CASSFGLAGDNEQFF. The CDR3, as DNA: TGTGCCAGCAGCTTTGGACTAGCGGGGGACAATGAGCAGTTCTTC.

The J gene is TRBJ2-5, the V gene TRBV5-4, with D maybe TRBD1 (5 bases). The CDR3 contains 12 residues. In germline, CDR1 is SGHNT, CDR2 YYREEE (reference sequence). V shed 5 bases and J shed 3 bases, with 8 bases lying between them. The CDR3 region is CASSSQEETQYF. The DNA of the CDR3 is TGTGCCAGCAGTTCACAGGAAGAGACCCAGTACTTC.

Many counts were recorded for this clonotype. The rearrangement joins TRBV7-6 to TRBJ1-5; D is undetermined. The germline V gene encodes CDR1 SGHVS and CDR2 FNYEAQ. The CDR3 has 14 residues. The germline V and J ends were trimmed by 0 bases and 9 bases, with 12 bases remaining between them. The CDR3 loop is CASSLAGGGGPQHF. The CDR3 DNA sequence: TGTGCCAGCAGCTTAGCTGGCGGTGGTGGGCCCCAGCATTTT.

This clonotype came up many times. The genes are TRBV3-1 and TRBJ1-5; D uncertain. Germline V gives CDR1 LGHDT, CDR2 YNNKEL (reference sequence). Deletions cut 1 base from V and 4 bases from J, with 5 bases between. The CDR3 is 13 amino acids. The CDR3 sequence: CASSQGANQPQHF. The CDR3 coding sequence is TGTGCCAGCAGCCAAGGGGCTAATCAGCCCCAGCATTTT.

This clonotype was observed many times. The chain has TRBV5-1 and TRBJ1-3; weak D call: TRBD1 (6 bases). This CDR3 spans 16 amino acids. The V and J ends lost 3 bases and 0 bases respectively, with 13 bases between them. Germline CDR1 SGHRS, CDR2 YFSETQ. Here the CDR3 reads CASSSGDVSSGNTIYF. The CDR3 DNA reads as TGCGCCAGCAGCTCAGGGGACGTTAGCTCTGGAAACACCATATATTTT.